These T cell receptor beta chains were read from a single sample in a study of OX40 agonist ivuxolimab in advanced cancers. TCRdb's copy holds only in-frame clones and misses some; the assay was immunoSEQ multiplex PCR. In the table there are fewer than 85,000 clones, approximately 82% of which are singletons. The sample consisted of CD4+ or CD8+ T cells sorted from blood, taken in a trial of the OX40 agonist ivuxolimab. Every receptor here comes from an adult with an advanced solid tumor such as melanoma, head and neck, liver or kidney cancer. Both conserved end residues are part of each CDR3. A D gene is named only where the DNA matches it firmly. Rows may omit the clone size; those that give it use once, few, many or a size class.

DNA: TGTGCCAGCAGTTCCCGTAGATGGCTCGGGGAAGAGACCCAGTACTTC
CDR3: CASSSRRWLGEETQYF
length: 16
size: -
J: TRBJ2-5
V: TRBV6-5
D: -

DNA: TGTGCCAGTAGTTTCCCCCACAGGGTGCTGAACACCGGGGAGCTGTTTTTT
CDR3: CASSFPHRVLNTGELFF
length: 17
size: -
J: TRBJ2-2
V: TRBV19
D: -

DNA: TGCGCCAGCAGCCAAGTATTAAATTCACCCCTCCACTTT
CDR3: CASSQVLNSPLHF
length: 13
size: -
J: TRBJ1-6
V: TRBV4-3
D: -

DNA: TGTGCCAGCAGACATGGGGACAGGAGACGTTCACCCCTCCACTTT
CDR3: CASRHGDRRRSPLHF
length: 15
size: few
J: TRBJ1-6
V: TRBV28
D: TRBD1

DNA: TGTGCCAGCAGTGAAGCAACGCTTATTGGAAACACCATATATTTT
CDR3: CASSEATLIGNTIYF
length: 15
size: -
J: TRBJ1-3
V: TRBV6-1
D: -

DNA: TGTGCCAGCAGCTTGCGTCCTAGCGGGAGTTCCTACAATGAGCAGTTCTTC
CDR3: CASSLRPSGSSYNEQFF
length: 17
size: -
J: TRBJ2-1
V: TRBV7-8
D: TRBD2

DNA: TGTGCCAGCAGCCTAACCGGGACTAGCGGAGATACGCAGTATTTT
CDR3: CASSLTGTSGDTQYF
length: 15
size: -
J: TRBJ2-3
V: TRBV4-2
D: TRBD2

DNA: TGCGCCAGCAGCTTGGAAATAGCGGGGGCCTACGAGCAGTACTTC
CDR3: CASSLEIAGAYEQYF
length: 15
size: -
J: TRBJ2-7
V: TRBV5-1
D: TRBD2

DNA: TGTGCCAGCAGCCTAAGCCTGCAAGGTATCTACGAGCAGTACTTC
CDR3: CASSLSLQGIYEQYF
length: 15
size: -
J: TRBJ2-7
V: TRBV28
D: -

DNA: TGTGCCAGCCGGGCCTCCACAGATACGCAGTATTTT
CDR3: CASRASTDTQYF
length: 12
size: -
J: TRBJ2-3
V: TRBV2
D: -

DNA: TGCGCCAGCAGCTTGCCCGGGACAGGGAGCGAGCAGTACTTC
CDR3: CASSLPGTGSEQYF
length: 14
size: -
J: TRBJ2-7
V: TRBV5-1
D: TRBD1

DNA: TGTGCCAGCAGTTTAGGCCCGACAGGGTACGAGCAGTACTTC
CDR3: CASSLGPTGYEQYF
length: 14
size: once
J: TRBJ2-7
V: TRBV27
D: TRBD1

DNA: TGTGCCAGCAGCTTAAGGGGAACTAGCGGGAGGAGCTCCTACGAGCAGTACTTC
CDR3: CASSLRGTSGRSSYEQYF
length: 18
size: -
J: TRBJ2-7
V: TRBV7-2
D: TRBD2

DNA: TGTGCCAGCAGTTTAGGACAGTACACCGGGGAGCTGTTTTTT
CDR3: CASSLGQYTGELFF
length: 14
size: -
J: TRBJ2-2
V: TRBV6-6
D: -

DNA: TGTGCCAGCAGTTCAGGACAGGGGAGGGGGCCCTATAATTCACCCCTCCACTTT
CDR3: CASSSGQGRGPYNSPLHF
length: 18
size: -
J: TRBJ1-6
V: TRBV27
D: TRBD1

DNA: TGTGCCAGTAGTATACAGGGGAGTAATGAGCAGTTCTTC
CDR3: CASSIQGSNEQFF
length: 13
size: -
J: TRBJ2-1
V: TRBV19
D: -

DNA: TGTGCCAGCAGCTCCGCAGGGGGCTACGAGCAGTACTTC
CDR3: CASSSAGGYEQYF
length: 13
size: -
J: TRBJ2-7
V: TRBV11-2
D: TRBD1

DNA: TGTGCCAGCAGTGGAGAAAGGGGCGGTTCCTACGAGCAGTACTTC
CDR3: CASSGERGGSYEQYF
length: 15
size: -
J: TRBJ2-7
V: TRBV2
D: -

DNA: TGTGCCAGCAGCCCGGTGGGTAGGGCCAGCTCTGGAAACACCATATATTTT
CDR3: CASSPVGRASSGNTIYF
length: 17
size: -
J: TRBJ1-3
V: TRBV7-9
D: -

DNA: TGTGCCAGCAGTTTTTCCCCACTTTTAGGCACTGAAGCTTTCTTT
CDR3: CASSFSPLLGTEAFF
length: 15
size: -
J: TRBJ1-1
V: TRBV27
D: -

DNA: TGTGCCAGCAGCTTTCAGGAATTGACACCCCTCCACTTT
CDR3: CASSFQELTPLHF
length: 13
size: few
J: TRBJ1-6
V: TRBV9
D: -

DNA: TGTGCCACCAAGAACGGGATCAACACTGAAGCTTTCTTT
CDR3: CATKNGINTEAFF
length: 13
size: -
J: TRBJ1-1
V: TRBV28
D: -

DNA: TGTGCCAGCAGCTTAACCAGCGGTTCCTACAATGAGCAGTTCTTC
CDR3: CASSLTSGSYNEQFF
length: 15
size: -
J: TRBJ2-1
V: TRBV11-1
D: -

DNA: TGCGCCAGCAGCTTGGCGGGTCAGAGAAACGGAAACACCATATATTTT
CDR3: CASSLAGQRNGNTIYF
length: 16
size: -
J: TRBJ1-3
V: TRBV5-1
D: -

DNA: TGTGCCATCAGTGGACAGTATAGCAATCAGCCCCAGCATTTT
CDR3: CAISGQYSNQPQHF
length: 14
size: -
J: TRBJ1-5
V: TRBV10-3
D: -

DNA: TGTGCCAGCAGTTTATGGGGGACTGCTTCTTACGAGCAGTACTTC
CDR3: CASSLWGTASYEQYF
length: 15
size: -
J: TRBJ2-7
V: TRBV28
D: -

DNA: TGTGCCAGCACCCGGGGCACAGATACGCAGTATTTT
CDR3: CASTRGTDTQYF
length: 12
size: -
J: TRBJ2-3
V: TRBV6-5
D: -

DNA: TGCGCCAGCAGCCCCCTACCGGGACAGGGTTTGGGGCCCCAGCATTTT
CDR3: CASSPLPGQGLGPQHF
length: 16
size: -
J: TRBJ1-5
V: TRBV4-1
D: TRBD1

DNA: TGTGCCAGCAGCCGTGATCGGACGGCTAACACTGAAGCTTTCTTT
CDR3: CASSRDRTANTEAFF
length: 15
size: -
J: TRBJ1-1
V: TRBV7-9
D: -

DNA: TGTGCCAGCAGCTCGACCTACAGGGGAACTGAAGCTTTCTTT
CDR3: CASSSTYRGTEAFF
length: 14
size: -
J: TRBJ1-1
V: TRBV11-1
D: TRBD1

DNA: TGTGCCAGCTCACCATTGGGACAGGGTGGCCCGAACACTGAAGCTTTCTTT
CDR3: CASSPLGQGGPNTEAFF
length: 17
size: -
J: TRBJ1-1
V: TRBV18
D: TRBD1

DNA: TGTGCCAGCGGCCAAACAGCGTCTGGGGCCAACGTCCTGACTTTC
CDR3: CASGQTASGANVLTF
length: 15
size: -
J: TRBJ2-6
V: TRBV28
D: -

DNA: TGTGCCAGCAGTGAACAGATGCTAGGCGATGAGCAGTTCTTC
CDR3: CASSEQMLGDEQFF
length: 14
size: once
J: TRBJ2-1
V: TRBV2
D: -

DNA: TGTGCCAGCAGTCAAGACAGGGCGCATAATTCACCCCTCCACTTT
CDR3: CASSQDRAHNSPLHF
length: 15
size: once
J: TRBJ1-6
V: TRBV7-8
D: TRBD1

DNA: TGTGCCAGTAGCCCGGCAGTGAGCTCCTACAATGAGCAGTTCTTC
CDR3: CASSPAVSSYNEQFF
length: 15
size: -
J: TRBJ2-1
V: TRBV19
D: -